The next 28 T cell receptor beta chains were all read from a single sample in a study of shared clonotypes between healthy human individuals. Using immunoSEQ multiplex PCR, the repertoire was profiled, and TCRdb retains in-frame clones only, with some absent. The repertoire holds about 480,000 clones, with over 75% as singletons. The specimen was PBMCs. The receptors stem from a woman aged 40 to 49 in good health. Some clones in this sample may be carry-over from other donors' samples.

The chain employs TRBV7-3 and TRBJ2-1; D gene uncertain. Germline loops: CDR1 SGHTA, CDR2 FQGTGA. The CDR3 sequence is 15 residues long. V shed 4 bases and J shed 4 bases, with 14 bases lying between them. CDR3 DNA sequence: TGTGCCAGCAGCTCCTCCGGATTCGGTTACAATGAGCAGTTCTTC. It specifies CASSSSGFGYNEQFF.

The chain recombines TRBV5-1 with TRBJ2-2, with D possibly TRBD1 on 6 matching bases. This CDR3 is 15 amino acids long. Germline CDR1 and CDR2: SGHRS and YFSETQ. V lost 4 bases, J lost 0 bases, and 10 bases lay in between. DNA of the CDR3: TGCGCCAGCAGCCCCCAGGGGCCGAACACCGGGGAGCTGTTTTTT. Translating gives CASSPQGPNTGELFF.

On this clone: The sample contains more than one DNA sequence encoding this CDR3. The chain links TRBV15 to TRBJ2-5, with D perhaps TRBD1 (5 bases). Trimming removed 0 bases at V and 2 bases at J, with 10 bases between. The CDR3 has 15 residues. Germline CDR1 reads LNHNV; CDR2 reads YYDKDF (reference sequence). CDR3 nucleotide sequence: TGTGCCACCAGCAGAGATCCAGGGCCACAAGAGACCCAGTACTTC. It specifies CATSRDPGPQETQYF.

J is TRBJ2-6 and V is TRBV7-2; D is unresolved. Trimming removed 5 bases at V and 0 bases at J, with 11 bases between. CDR3 length: 16 amino acids. The V gene's germline CDR1 is SGHTA and CDR2 FQGNSA. The CDR3 nucleotides are TGTGCCAGCAGCCGAAGAGTACACTCTGGGGCCAACGTCCTGACTTTC. This gives the protein CASSRRVHSGANVLTF.

This chain links TRBV10-2 with TRBJ1-4, with 8 bases aligning to TRBD1. This CDR3 comprises 14 residues. After removal of 4 bases from V and 4 bases from J, the junction contained 2 bases not matched to a gene. Germline-derived CDR1 and CDR2 are WSHSY and SAAADI. CDR3 in amino acids: CASSGDRRNEKLFF. DNA of the CDR3: TGCGCCAGCAGTGGGGACAGGCGTAATGAAAAACTGTTTTTT.

V is TRBV11-2 and J is TRBJ1-2; D may be TRBD1 (6 bases). From germline, CDR1 is SGHAT and CDR2 FQNNGV. V was cut by 5 bases and J by 6 bases, with 16 bases left in between. The CDR3 has 14 residues. The CDR3 bases are TGTGCCAGCAGCCGGACCAACCAGGGGCATGGCTACACCTTC. Protein product: CASSRTNQGHGYTF.

This clone was counted a few times. The chain combines TRBV19 with TRBJ2-2, with 13 bases aligning to TRBD2. The junction had 5 bases not matched to a gene; V was cut back by 4 bases and J by 3 bases. Per the germline V gene, CDR1 is LNHDA and CDR2 is SQIVND (reference sequence). CDR3 size: 17 residues. The CDR3 DNA is TGTGCCAGTAGTACCCAGGGACTAGCGGGACACACCGGGGAGCTGTTTTTT. Translated, it gives CASSTQGLAGHTGELFF.

The chain uses TRBV28 and TRBJ2-5; tentatively, D is TRBD2 (6 bases). V was shortened by 6 bases and J by 5 bases, with 22 bases between the two germline ends. The germline V gene has CDR1 MDHEN and CDR2 SYDVKM. This CDR3 has 16 amino acids. The CDR3 bases are TGTGCCAGCAGGGAATCCGGGACTCGATATGGGGAGACCCAGTACTTC. This translates into CASRESGTRYGETQYF.

In its sample, this clone was seen many times. The V and J genes are TRBV7-9 and TRBJ2-1; 8 nucleotides agree with TRBD2. CDR1 is SEHNR, CDR2 FQNEAQ, per germline (reference sequence). CDR3 length: 14 amino acids. The V segment lost 2 bases and the J segment 8 bases; nucleotides outside the gene matches: 5. In nucleotides, the CDR3 is TGTGCCAGCAGCTTAATCAGCGGGAGCGATGAGCAGTTCTTC. This encodes CASSLISGSDEQFF.

V is TRBV28 and J is TRBJ2-5; D unclear. The length of the CDR3 is 13 residues. Trimming shortened V by 6 bases and J by 5 bases, and 13 bases separated the two germline ends. Per germline, CDR1 MDHEN and CDR2 SYDVKM. The CDR3 reads CASSHRVMETQYF. In DNA form, the CDR3 reads TGTGCCAGCAGCCATAGGGTTATGGAGACCCAGTACTTC.

The chain employs TRBV2 and TRBJ1-4, with 10 positions matching TRBD1. The V gene's germline CDR1 is SNHLY and CDR2 FYNNEI. The J segment lost 5 bases and the V segment lost 5 bases, leaving 2 bases of the junction unmatched. This CDR3 comprises 14 residues. CDR3 residues: CASSRDRGNEKLFF. For the CDR3, the DNA is TGTGCCAGCAGTCGGGACAGGGGAAATGAAAAACTGTTTTTT.

The genes are TRBV7-2 and TRBJ2-4; 9 bases match TRBD2. The CDR3 sequence is 15 residues long. The germline gives CDR1 SGHTA, CDR2 FQGNSA. V shed 4 bases and J 0 bases; nucleotides not matched to a gene: 1. CDR3: CASSSLAGAKNIQYF. In DNA form, the CDR3 reads TGTGCCAGCAGCTCACTAGCGGGAGCCAAAAACATTCAGTACTTC.

V and J are TRBV6-5 and TRBJ1-4; possibly TRBD1 for D (6 bases). Germline V gene data show CDR1 as MNHEY and CDR2 as SVGAGI. The CDR3 runs 13 residues. V was trimmed by 2 bases and J by 8 bases, leaving 9 bases between them. CDR3 DNA: TGTGCCAGCAGTTACCATGACAGGGAAAAACTGTTTTTT. Translated: CASSYHDREKLFF.

This clone was picked up many times. This rearrangement joins TRBV10-3 to TRBJ1-5, with D unresolved. This CDR3 region has 13 residues. The V end was cut by 9 bases, the J end by 5 bases, with 14 bases between. Germline V lookup: CDR1 ENHRY, CDR2 SYGVKD. CDR3 nucleotides: TGTGCCATTCAGCGGGAATCAGATCAGCCCCAGCATTTT. Translation gives CAIQRESDQPQHF.

The V and J genes are TRBV7-2 and TRBJ1-6; 8 bases line up with TRBD1. In germline, CDR1 is SGHTA, CDR2 FQGNSA. The CDR3 is 14 amino acids. With 4 bases clipped from V and 13 bases from J, the junction kept 9 bases outside the gene matches. CDR3 residues: CASSSDRATGPLHF. The CDR3 DNA follows: TGTGCCAGCAGCTCGGACAGGGCAACGGGGCCCCTCCACTTT.

V usage is TRBV6-1 and J usage is TRBJ2-7; the D call may be TRBD1 or TRBD2 (5 bases each). The germline gives CDR1 MNHNS, CDR2 SASEGT. The CDR3 consists of 15 residues. The ends were cut back, 6 bases at V and 5 bases at J, with 20 bases in the middle. The CDR3 DNA reads as TGTGCCAGCAGCGTTCAGCAGGGACGGGTCCACGAGCAGTACTTC. It is translated as CASSVQQGRVHEQYF.

V is TRBV11-2 and J is TRBJ2-3; 9 bases are a match to TRBD2. The germline V gene has CDR1 SGHAT and CDR2 FQNNGV. Trimming cost V 2 bases and J 2 bases; bases outside gene matches: 5. The CDR3 has 16 residues. In DNA, the CDR3 is TGTGCCAGCAGCTTAAGGGCTAGCGGGGTCACAGATACGCAGTATTTT. Amino acid sequence: CASSLRASGVTDTQYF.

The chain joins TRBV9 to TRBJ2-2; D remains unclear. This CDR3 contains 15 residues. The V and J ends lost 1 base and 3 bases respectively, with 10 bases between them. The germline gives CDR1 SGDLS, CDR2 YYNGEE. CDR3 protein: CASSVTRMDTGELFF. CDR3 nucleotide sequence: TGTGCCAGCAGCGTAACGAGGATGGACACCGGGGAGCTGTTTTTT.

This clone was observed a few times. The J gene is TRBJ1-1, the V gene TRBV10-3; the match to TRBD1 covers 7 bases. Germline loops: CDR1 ENHRY, CDR2 SYGVKD. Trimming took 7 bases from V and 2 from J; bases not matched to a gene: 7. CDR3 length: 14 amino acids. CDR3 residues: CAIKWDSQNTEAFF. The CDR3 DNA reads as TGTGCCATCAAATGGGACAGCCAAAACACTGAAGCTTTCTTT.

This clone was observed a single time. V is TRBV9 and J is TRBJ2-1, with D possibly being TRBD2 (6 bases). Trimming stripped 4 bases from V and 4 bases from J, with 12 bases between. This CDR3 is built from 14 residues. The germline CDR1 and CDR2 sequences are SGDLS and YYNGEE. CDR3 bases: TGTGCCAGCAGCACCTCGGGACTGTACAATGAGCAGTTCTTC. Amino acids: CASSTSGLYNEQFF. Based on the CDR3 plus reference TRBV9 and TRBJ2-1, the full variable domain is DSGVTQTPKHLITATGQRVTLRCSPRSGDLSVYWYQQSLDQGLQFLIQYYNGEERAKGNILERFSAQQFPDLHSELNLSSLELGDSALYFCASSTSGLYNEQFFGPGTRLTVL.

The chain has TRBV30 and TRBJ2-1, with a tentative D call TRBD2 (6 bases). The germline V and J ends were trimmed by 7 bases and 1 base, with 14 bases remaining between them. The CDR3 has 14 amino acids. Per germline, CDR1 GTSNPN and CDR2 SVGIG (reference sequence). This CDR3 is CASGRDLSYNEQFF. The CDR3 DNA reads TGTGCCTCAGGGCGGGATCTATCCTACAATGAGCAGTTCTTC.

V is TRBV11-2 and J is TRBJ2-6; tentative D call: TRBD1 (6 bases). The CDR3 is 17 amino acids. Trimming cost V 1 base and J 4 bases, with 14 bases left between them. Germline V CDR1 and CDR2: SGHAT, FQNNGV. Here the CDR3 reads CASSLGAGAKGANVLTF. CDR3 DNA sequence: TGTGCCAGCAGCTTAGGTGCAGGGGCGAAAGGGGCCAACGTCCTGACTTTC.

A word on this clone: This specimen includes other DNA sequences encoding the same CDR3. The rearrangement joins TRBV9 to TRBJ2-5, with a tentative D call TRBD1 (5 bases). V gave up 0 bases and J gave up 4 bases, with 7 bases separating them. This CDR3 contains 13 residues. CDR1 is SGDLS, CDR2 YYNGEE, per germline. CDR3 amino acids: CASSVDQGETQYF. CDR3 DNA: TGTGCCAGCAGCGTAGATCAGGGAGAGACCCAGTACTTC.

The rearrangement links TRBV18 to TRBJ2-3, with D unclear. Trimming took 3 bases from V and 6 from J, leaving 13 bases between them. The germline V gene encodes CDR1 KGHSH and CDR2 LQKENI. The CDR3 contains 14 residues. CDR3 amino acids: CASSPGRAEDTQYF. CDR3 coding DNA: TGTGCCAGCTCACCGGGCCGGGCGGAGGATACGCAGTATTTT.

The V gene is TRBV29-1, the J gene TRBJ2-2; the D is unclear. The CDR3 runs to 14 residues. Trimming pared 6 bases from V and 1 base from J, leaving 12 bases between. Germline V gene lookup returns CDR1 SQVTM and CDR2 ANQGSEA. For the CDR3, the DNA is TGCAGCGTAATACAACGGCAGAACACCGGGGAGCTGTTTTTT. It codes for CSVIQRQNTGELFF.

The chain carries TRBV5-1 and TRBJ2-7; maybe TRBD1 (6 bases). This CDR3 spans 15 amino acids. Trimming pared 1 base from V and 6 bases from J, leaving 17 bases between. Germline V lookup: CDR1 SGHRS, CDR2 YFSETQ. Written as DNA, the CDR3 is TGCGCCAGCAGCTTGACCCCGGACAGTGGCTCCGAGCAGTACTTC. Translation: CASSLTPDSGSEQYF.

About this clone itself: This likely stems from a read error, as it lies one base from a far larger clone. J is TRBJ2-6 and V is TRBV5-1, with TRBD1 identical over 7 bases. The CDR3 spans 18 residues. V shed 4 bases and J 3 bases; nucleotides not matched to a gene: 13. Germline V gene data show CDR1 as SGHRS and CDR2 as YFSETQ. CDR3 amino acids: CASSRDSRCVGGANVLTF. The DNA of the CDR3 is TGCGCCAGCAGCAGGGACAGTCGGTGCGTTGGTGGGGCCAACGTCCTGACTTTC.

Concerning this clone: Other DNA sequences from this sample encode an identical CDR3 as well. This CDR3 reads CASSYGLNTGELFF. CDR3 coding DNA: TGTGCCAGCAGTTACGGTCTGAACACCGGGGAGCTGTTTTTT. The genes are TRBV6-5 and TRBJ2-2; D gene uncertain. Germline V CDR1 and CDR2: MNHEY, SVGAGI. The CDR3 loop spans 14 amino acids. Between the trimmed V and J ends, which lost 2 bases and 1 base, there was a span of 5 bases.